This entry features one T cell receptor beta chain sequence. This record comes from a study of T cell changes during pregnancy in multiple sclerosis. Sequenced by immunoSEQ multiplex PCR; TCRdb stores in-frame clones only, minus some. The table has about 40,000 clones, 90% to 95% seen once. V dropped 1 base and J dropped 7; count of bases not matched to a gene: 2. Germline V lookup: CDR1 LNHDA, CDR2 SQIVND (reference sequence). The CDR3 is 14 residues long. The sample consisted of CD8+ T cells from peripheral blood mononuclear cells, taken before pregnancy. This sequence originates from a female donor with multiple sclerosis, enrolled in a pregnancy study. The chain links TRBV19 to TRBJ2-2; 8 nucleotides agree with TRBD2. Here the CDR3 reads CASSIAGGLGELFF. The DNA of the CDR3 is TGTGCCAGTAGTATAGCGGGAGGGCTCGGGGAGCTGTTTTTT.